The clone carrying this T cell receptor beta chain has ten or more counts. This sample was included in a study of neurological immune-mediated disorders. Time point described: longitudinal time-point 3. Healthy control samples came from blood bank volunteers in Maryland, USA. From 2 million PBMCs stored at -80 C, the unsorted libraries were generated. V dropped 3 bases and J dropped 5 bases, with 13 bases sitting between them. The CDR3 loop spans 13 amino acids. Germline V gene data show CDR1 as SQVTM and CDR2 as ANQGSEA. Synthesis of cDNA was accomplished via 5'RACE employing 10-nucleotide random UMIs. TCRdb re-derived calls from the 5' RACE reads in MiXCR, one entry per CDR3 protein. Of more than 50,000 distinct CDR3 sequences detected, 7% to 10% appear once; the ten largest clones hold 1.9%.

The sequencing input was PBMCs. The sequence was collected from a woman aged 40 to 50 in good health. The V gene is TRBV29-1, the J gene TRBJ1-2; D ambiguous. The CDR3: CSVDPAGGYGYTF. The CDR3 nucleotides are TGCAGCGTTGACCCCGCGGGAGGATATGGCTACACCTTC.